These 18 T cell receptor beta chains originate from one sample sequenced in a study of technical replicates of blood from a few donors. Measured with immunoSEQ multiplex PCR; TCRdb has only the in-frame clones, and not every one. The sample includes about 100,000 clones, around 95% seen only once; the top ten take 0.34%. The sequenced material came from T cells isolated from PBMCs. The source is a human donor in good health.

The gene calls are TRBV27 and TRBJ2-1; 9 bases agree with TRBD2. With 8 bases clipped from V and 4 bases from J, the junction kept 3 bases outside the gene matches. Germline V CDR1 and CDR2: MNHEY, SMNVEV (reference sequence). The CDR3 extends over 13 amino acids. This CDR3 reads CASGAGGYNEQFF. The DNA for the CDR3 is TGTGCCAGCGGGGCGGGGGGGTACAATGAGCAGTTCTTC.

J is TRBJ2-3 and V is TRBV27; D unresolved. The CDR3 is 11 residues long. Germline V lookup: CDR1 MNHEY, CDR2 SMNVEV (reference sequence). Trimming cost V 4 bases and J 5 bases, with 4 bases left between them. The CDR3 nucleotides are TGTGCCAGCAGTTACGGAGATACGCAGTATTTT. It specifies CASSYGDTQYF.

The CDR3 here is CASSQGGTSGTDTQYF. The CDR3 DNA is TGCGCCAGCAGCCAAGGAGGGACTAGCGGCACAGATACGCAGTATTTT. The V gene is TRBV4-1, the J gene TRBJ2-3; 10 positions agree with TRBD2. This CDR3 is 16 amino acids long. The germline V gene encodes CDR1 MGHRA and CDR2 YSYEKL. J lost 1 base, V lost 1 base, and 2 bases had no gene match.

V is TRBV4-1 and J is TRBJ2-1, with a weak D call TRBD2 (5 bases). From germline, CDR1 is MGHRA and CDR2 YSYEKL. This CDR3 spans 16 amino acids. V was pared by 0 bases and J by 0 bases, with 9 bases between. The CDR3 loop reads CASSQEGGSSYNEQFF. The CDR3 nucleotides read TGCGCCAGCAGCCAAGAAGGTGGGAGCTCCTACAATGAGCAGTTCTTC.

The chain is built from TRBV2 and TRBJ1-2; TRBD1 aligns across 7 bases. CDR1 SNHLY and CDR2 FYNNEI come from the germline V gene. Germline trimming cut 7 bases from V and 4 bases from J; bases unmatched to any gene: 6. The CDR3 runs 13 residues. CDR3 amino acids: CASTEQGVYGYTF. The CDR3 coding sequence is TGTGCCAGCACCGAGCAGGGGGTCTATGGCTACACCTTC.

DNA of the CDR3: TGTGCCTGGAGTAAGGGACTAGCGGGAGTAGGGGTTCCGTTCTACGAGCAGTACTTC. Its protein is CAWSKGLAGVGVPFYEQYF. This chain connects TRBV30 to TRBJ2-7; 14 bases are shared with TRBD2. This CDR3 spans 19 amino acids. The trim removed 2 bases at V and 3 bases at J, leaving 15 bases unmatched. Germline assignment: CDR1 GTSNPN and CDR2 SVGIG (reference sequence). Full variable domain (remainder filled in from reference TRBV30 and TRBJ2-7): SQTIHQWPATLVQPVGSPLSLECTVEGTSNPNLYWYRQAAGRGLQLLFYSVGIGQISSEVPQNLSASRPQDRQFILSSKKLLLSDSGFYLCAWSKGLAGVGVPFYEQYFGPGTRLTVT.

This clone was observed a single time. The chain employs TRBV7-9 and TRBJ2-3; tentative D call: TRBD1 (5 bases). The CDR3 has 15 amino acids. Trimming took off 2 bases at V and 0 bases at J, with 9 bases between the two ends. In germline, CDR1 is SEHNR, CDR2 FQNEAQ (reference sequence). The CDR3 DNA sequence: TGTGCCAGCAGCTTACAGGGCCTCAGCACAGATACGCAGTATTTT. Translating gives CASSLQGLSTDTQYF.

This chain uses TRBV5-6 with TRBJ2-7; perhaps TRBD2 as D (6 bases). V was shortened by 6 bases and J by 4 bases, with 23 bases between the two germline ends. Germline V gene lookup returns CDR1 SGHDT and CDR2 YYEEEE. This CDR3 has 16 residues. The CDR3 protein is CASNSLGRDFSYEQYF. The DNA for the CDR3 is TGTGCCAGCAACAGCTTGGGTCGGGACTTTAGTTACGAGCAGTACTTC.

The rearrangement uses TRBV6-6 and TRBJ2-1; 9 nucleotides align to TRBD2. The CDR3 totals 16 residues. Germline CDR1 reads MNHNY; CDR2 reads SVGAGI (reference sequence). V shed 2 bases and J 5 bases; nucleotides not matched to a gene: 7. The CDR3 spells CASSYPRVAGDNEQFF. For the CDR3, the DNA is TGTGCCAGCAGTTACCCCAGGGTAGCGGGAGACAATGAGCAGTTCTTC.

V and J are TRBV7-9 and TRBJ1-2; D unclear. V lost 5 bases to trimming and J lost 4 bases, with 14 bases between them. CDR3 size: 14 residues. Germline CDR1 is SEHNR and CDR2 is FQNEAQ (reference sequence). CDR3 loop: CASSGPPSSYGYTF. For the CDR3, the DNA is TGTGCCAGCAGCGGCCCACCCTCTAGCTATGGCTACACCTTC.

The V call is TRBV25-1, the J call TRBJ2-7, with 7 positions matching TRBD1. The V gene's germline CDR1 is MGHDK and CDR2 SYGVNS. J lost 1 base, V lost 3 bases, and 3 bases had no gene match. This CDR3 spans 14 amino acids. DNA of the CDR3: TGTGCCAGCAGTGAGGACAGGAAATCCTACGAGCAGTACTTC. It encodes CASSEDRKSYEQYF.

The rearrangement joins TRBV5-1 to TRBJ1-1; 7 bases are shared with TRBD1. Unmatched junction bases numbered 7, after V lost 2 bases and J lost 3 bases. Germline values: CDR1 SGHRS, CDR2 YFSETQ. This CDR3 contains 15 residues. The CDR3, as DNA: TGCGCCAGCAGCTTAGTGGGACAGCGATACACTGAAGCTTTCTTT. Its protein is CASSLVGQRYTEAFF.

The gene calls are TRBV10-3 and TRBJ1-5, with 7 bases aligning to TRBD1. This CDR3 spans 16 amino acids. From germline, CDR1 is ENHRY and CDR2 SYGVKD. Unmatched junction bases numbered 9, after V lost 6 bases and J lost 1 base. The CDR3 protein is CAISQRDSGSNQPQHF. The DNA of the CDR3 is TGTGCCATCAGCCAGAGGGACAGCGGCAGCAATCAGCCCCAGCATTTT.

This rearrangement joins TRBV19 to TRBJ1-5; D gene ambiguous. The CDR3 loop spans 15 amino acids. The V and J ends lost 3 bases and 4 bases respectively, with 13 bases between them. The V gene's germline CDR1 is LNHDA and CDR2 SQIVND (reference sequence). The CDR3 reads CASSISSSFNQPQHF. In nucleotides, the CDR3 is TGTGCCAGTAGTATTAGCAGCTCGTTTAATCAGCCCCAGCATTTT.

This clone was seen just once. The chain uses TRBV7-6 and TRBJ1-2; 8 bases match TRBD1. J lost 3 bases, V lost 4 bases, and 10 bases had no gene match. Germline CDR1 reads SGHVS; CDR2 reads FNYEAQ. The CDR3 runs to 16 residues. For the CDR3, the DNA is TGTGCCAGCAGCTCAGCTTCCGGGACAGGATACTATGGCTACACCTTC. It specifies CASSSASGTGYYGYTF.

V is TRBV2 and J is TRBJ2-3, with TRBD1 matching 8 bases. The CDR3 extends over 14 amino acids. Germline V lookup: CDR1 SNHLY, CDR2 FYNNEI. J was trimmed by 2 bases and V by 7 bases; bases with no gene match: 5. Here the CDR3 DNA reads TGTGCCAGCAACCCCCAGGGGGCCACAGATACGCAGTATTTT. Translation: CASNPQGATDTQYF. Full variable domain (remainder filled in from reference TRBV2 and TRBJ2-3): EPEVTQTPSHQVTQMGQEVILRCVPISNHLYFYWYRQILGQKVEFLVSFYNNEISEKSEIFDDQFSVERPDGSNFTLKIRSTKLEDSAMYFCASNPQGATDTQYFGPGTRLTVL.

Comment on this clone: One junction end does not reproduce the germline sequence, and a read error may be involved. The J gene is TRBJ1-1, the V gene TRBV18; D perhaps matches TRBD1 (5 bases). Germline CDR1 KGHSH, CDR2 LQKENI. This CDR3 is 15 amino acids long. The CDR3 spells CASSPQQATNTEAFF. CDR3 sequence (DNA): TGTGCCAGCTCCCCACAACAGGCTACAAACACTGAAGCTTTCTTT.

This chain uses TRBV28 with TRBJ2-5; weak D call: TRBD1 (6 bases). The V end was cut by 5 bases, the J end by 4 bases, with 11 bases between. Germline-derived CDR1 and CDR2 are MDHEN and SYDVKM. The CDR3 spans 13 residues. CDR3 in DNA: TGTGCCAGCAGTGGAACAGGGAGAGAGACCCAGTACTTC. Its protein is CASSGTGRETQYF.